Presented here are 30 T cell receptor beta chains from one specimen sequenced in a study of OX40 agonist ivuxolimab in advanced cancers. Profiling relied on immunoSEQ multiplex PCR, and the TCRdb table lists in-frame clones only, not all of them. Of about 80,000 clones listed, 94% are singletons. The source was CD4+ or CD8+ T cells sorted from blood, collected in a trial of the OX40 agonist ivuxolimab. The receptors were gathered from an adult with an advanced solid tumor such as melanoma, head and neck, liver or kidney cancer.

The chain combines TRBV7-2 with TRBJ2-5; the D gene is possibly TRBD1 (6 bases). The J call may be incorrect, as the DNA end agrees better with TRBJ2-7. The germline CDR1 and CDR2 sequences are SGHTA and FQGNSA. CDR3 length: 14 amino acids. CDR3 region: CASSSRQDPYEQYF. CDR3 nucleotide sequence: TGTGCCAGCAGCTCCCGACAGGACCCCTACGAGCAGTACTTC.

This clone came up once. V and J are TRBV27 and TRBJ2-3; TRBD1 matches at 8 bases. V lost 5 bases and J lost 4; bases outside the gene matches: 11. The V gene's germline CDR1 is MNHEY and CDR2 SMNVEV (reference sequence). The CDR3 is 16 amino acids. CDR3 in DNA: TGTGCCAGCAGTCCAAGACAGGGGAGTTTAGCAGATACGCAGTATTTT. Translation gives CASSPRQGSLADTQYF.

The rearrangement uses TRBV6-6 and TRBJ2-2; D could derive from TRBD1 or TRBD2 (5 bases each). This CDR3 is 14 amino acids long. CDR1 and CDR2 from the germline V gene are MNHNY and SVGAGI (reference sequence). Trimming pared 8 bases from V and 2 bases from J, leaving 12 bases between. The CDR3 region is CASYPGPNTGELFF. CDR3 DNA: TGTGCCAGCTATCCGGGACCAAACACCGGGGAGCTGTTTTTT.

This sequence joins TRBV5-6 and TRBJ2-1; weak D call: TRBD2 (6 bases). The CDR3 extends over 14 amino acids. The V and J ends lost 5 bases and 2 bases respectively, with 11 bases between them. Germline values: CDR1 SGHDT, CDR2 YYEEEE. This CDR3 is CASRPLATYNEQFF. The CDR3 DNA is TGTGCCAGCAGACCTCTAGCGACCTACAATGAGCAGTTCTTC.

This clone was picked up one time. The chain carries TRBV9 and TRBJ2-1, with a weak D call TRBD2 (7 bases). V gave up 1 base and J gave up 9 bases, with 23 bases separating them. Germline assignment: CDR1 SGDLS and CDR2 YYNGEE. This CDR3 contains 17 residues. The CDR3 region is CASSVNPRRERGGEQFF. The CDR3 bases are TGTGCCAGCAGCGTAAACCCAAGGCGGGAAAGGGGGGGTGAGCAGTTCTTC.

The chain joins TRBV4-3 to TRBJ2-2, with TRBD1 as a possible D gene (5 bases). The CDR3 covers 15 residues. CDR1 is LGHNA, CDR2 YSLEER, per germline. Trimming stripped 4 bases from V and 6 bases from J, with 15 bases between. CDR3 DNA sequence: TGCGCCAGCAGCCCATTAACAGGTCCTTCCGGGGAGCTGTTTTTT. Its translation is CASSPLTGPSGELFF.

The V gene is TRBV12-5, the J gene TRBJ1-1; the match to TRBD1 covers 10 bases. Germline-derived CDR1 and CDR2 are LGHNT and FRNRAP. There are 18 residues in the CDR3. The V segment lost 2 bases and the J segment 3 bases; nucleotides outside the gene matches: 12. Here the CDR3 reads CASGLFSPGTGVYTEAFF. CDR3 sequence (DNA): TGTGCTAGTGGTTTGTTTTCCCCCGGGACAGGGGTATACACTGAAGCTTTCTTT.

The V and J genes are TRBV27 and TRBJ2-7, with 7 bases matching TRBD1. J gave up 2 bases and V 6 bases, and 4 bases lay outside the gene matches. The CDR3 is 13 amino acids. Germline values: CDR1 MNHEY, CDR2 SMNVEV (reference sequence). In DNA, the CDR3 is TGTGCCAGCAGGACAGGGATTACCTACGAGCAGTACTTC. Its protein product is CASRTGITYEQYF.

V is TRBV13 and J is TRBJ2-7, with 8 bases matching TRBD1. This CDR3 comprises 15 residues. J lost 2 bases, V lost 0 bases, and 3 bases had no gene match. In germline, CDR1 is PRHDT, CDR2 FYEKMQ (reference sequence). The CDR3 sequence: CASSLGGQGAYEQYF. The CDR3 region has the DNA TGTGCCAGCAGCTTAGGCGGACAGGGTGCCTACGAGCAGTACTTC.

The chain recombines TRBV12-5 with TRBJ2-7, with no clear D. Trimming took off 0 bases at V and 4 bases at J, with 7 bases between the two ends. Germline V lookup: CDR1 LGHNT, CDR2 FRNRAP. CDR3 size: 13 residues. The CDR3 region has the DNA TGTGCTAGTGGTTTGGTATTCGGATACGAGCAGTACTTC. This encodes CASGLVFGYEQYF.

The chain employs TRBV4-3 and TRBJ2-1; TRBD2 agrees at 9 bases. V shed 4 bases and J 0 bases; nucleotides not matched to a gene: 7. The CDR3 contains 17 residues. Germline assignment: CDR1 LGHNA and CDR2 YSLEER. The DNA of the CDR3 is TGCGCCAGCAGCCGTTCCCTAGCGGGAAGCTCCTACAATGAGCAGTTCTTC. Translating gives CASSRSLAGSSYNEQFF.

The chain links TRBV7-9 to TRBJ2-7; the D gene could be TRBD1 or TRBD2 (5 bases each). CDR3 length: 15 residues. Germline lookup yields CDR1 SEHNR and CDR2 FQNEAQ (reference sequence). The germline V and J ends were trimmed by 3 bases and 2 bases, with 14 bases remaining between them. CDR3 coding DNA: TGTGCCAGCAGCTTTGGGACCCTTTCCCCCTACGAGCAGTACTTC. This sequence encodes CASSFGTLSPYEQYF.

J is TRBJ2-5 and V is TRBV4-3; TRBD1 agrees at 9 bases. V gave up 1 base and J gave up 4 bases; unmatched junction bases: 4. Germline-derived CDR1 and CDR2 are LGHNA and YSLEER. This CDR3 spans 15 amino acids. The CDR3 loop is CASSQGTGERETQYF. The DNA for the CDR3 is TGCGCCAGCAGCCAAGGGACAGGGGAACGAGAGACCCAGTACTTC.

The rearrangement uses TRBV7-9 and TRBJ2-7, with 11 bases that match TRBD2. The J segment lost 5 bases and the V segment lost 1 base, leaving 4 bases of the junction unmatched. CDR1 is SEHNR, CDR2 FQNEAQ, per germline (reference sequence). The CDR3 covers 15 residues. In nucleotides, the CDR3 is TGTGCCAGCAGCTTAGAGACTAGCGGGATTGACGAGCAGTACTTC. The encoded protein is CASSLETSGIDEQYF. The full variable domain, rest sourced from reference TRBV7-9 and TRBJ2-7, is DTGVSQNPRHKITKRGQNVTFRCDPISEHNRLYWYRQTLGQGPEFLTYFQNEAQLEKSRLLSDRFSAERPKGSFSTLEIQRTEQGDSAMYLCASSLETSGIDEQYFGPGTRLTVT.

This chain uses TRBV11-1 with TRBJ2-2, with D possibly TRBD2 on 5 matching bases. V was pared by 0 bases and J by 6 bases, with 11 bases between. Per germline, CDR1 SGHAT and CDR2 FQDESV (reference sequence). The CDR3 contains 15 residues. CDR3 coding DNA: TGTGCCAGCAGCTTAGCGCGCGGGTCCGCCGGGGAGCTGTTTTTT. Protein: CASSLARGSAGELFF.

The CDR3 region is CATSTSGHENYNEQFF. CDR3 coding DNA: TGTGCCACCAGCACGAGCGGTCATGAAAACTACAATGAGCAGTTCTTC. The rearrangement links TRBV15 to TRBJ2-1; weak D call: TRBD2 (5 bases). CDR3 length: 16 residues. From germline, CDR1 is LNHNV and CDR2 YYDKDF (reference sequence). The V end was cut by 4 bases, the J end by 3 bases, with 16 bases between.

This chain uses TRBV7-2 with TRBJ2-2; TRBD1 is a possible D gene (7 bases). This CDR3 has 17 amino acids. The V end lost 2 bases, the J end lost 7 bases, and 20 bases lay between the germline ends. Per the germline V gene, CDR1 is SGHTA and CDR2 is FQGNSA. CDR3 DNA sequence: TGTGCCAGCAGCTTACGGGCTAAGGGGGCGCGGGGCGGGGAGCTGTTTTTT. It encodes CASSLRAKGARGGELFF.

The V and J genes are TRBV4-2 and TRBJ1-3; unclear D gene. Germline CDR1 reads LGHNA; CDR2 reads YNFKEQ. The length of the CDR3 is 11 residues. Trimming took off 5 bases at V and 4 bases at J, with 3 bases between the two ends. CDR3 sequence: CASSFGNTIYF. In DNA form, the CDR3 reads TGTGCCAGCAGCTTCGGAAACACCATATATTTT.

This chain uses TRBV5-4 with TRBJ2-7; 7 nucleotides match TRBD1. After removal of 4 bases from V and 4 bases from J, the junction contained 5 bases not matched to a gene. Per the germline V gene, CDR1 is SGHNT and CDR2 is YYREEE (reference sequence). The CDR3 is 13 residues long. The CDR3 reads CASSKAGGYEQYF. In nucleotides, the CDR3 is TGTGCCAGCAGCAAGGCAGGGGGATACGAGCAGTACTTC.

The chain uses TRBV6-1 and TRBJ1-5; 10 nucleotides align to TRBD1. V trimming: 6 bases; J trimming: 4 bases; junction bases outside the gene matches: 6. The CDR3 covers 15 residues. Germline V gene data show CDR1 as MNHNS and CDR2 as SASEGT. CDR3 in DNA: TGTGCCAGCAGCGTGAGACAGGGGGCGAATCAGCCCCAGCATTTT. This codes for CASSVRQGANQPQHF.

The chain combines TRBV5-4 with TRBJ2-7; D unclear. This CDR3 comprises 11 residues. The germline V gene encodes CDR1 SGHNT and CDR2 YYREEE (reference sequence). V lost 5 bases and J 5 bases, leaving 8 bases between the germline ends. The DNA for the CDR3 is TGTGCCAGCAGGCGAGGAGACGAGCAGTACTTC. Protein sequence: CASRRGDEQYF. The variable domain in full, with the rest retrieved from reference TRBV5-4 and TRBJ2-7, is ETGVTQSPTHLIKTRGQQVTLRCSSQSGHNTVSWYQQALGQGPQFIFQYYREEENGRGNFPPRFSGLQFPNYSSELNVNALELDDSALYLCASRRGDEQYFGPGTRLTVT.

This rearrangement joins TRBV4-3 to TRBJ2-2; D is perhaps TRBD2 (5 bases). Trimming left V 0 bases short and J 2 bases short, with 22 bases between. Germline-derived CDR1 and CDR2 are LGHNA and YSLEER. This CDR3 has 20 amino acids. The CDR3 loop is CASSQDLSGSLAFNTGELFF. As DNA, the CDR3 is TGCGCCAGCAGCCAAGATCTTAGTGGGAGTCTAGCTTTTAACACCGGGGAGCTGTTTTTT.

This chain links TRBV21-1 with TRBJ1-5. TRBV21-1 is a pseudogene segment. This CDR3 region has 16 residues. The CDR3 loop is CASSPGAIHGFQPQHF. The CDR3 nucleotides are TGTGCCAGCAGCCCCGGGGCCATCCATGGATTTCAGCCCCAGCATTTT.

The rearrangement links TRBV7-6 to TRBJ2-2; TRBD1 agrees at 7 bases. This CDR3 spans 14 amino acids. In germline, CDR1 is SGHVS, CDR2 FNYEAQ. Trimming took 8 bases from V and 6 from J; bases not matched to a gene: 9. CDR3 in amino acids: CASRRGGPAGELFF. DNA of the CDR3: TGTGCCAGCCGCCGAGGGGGCCCCGCCGGGGAGCTGTTTTTT.

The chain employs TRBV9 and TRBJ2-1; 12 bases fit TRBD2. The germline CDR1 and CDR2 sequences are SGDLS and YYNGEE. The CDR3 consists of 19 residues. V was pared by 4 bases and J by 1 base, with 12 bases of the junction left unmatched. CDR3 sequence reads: CASSSTGTSGSGSYNEQFF. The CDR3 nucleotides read TGTGCCAGCAGCTCCACGGGGACTAGCGGGTCTGGGTCCTACAATGAGCAGTTCTTC.

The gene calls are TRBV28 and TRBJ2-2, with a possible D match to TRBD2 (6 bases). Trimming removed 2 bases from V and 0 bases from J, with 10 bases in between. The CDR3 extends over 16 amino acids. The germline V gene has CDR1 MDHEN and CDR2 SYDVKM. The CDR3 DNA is TGTGCCAGCAGTTTAGGAGGCGGGACGAACACCGGGGAGCTGTTTTTT. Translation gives CASSLGGGTNTGELFF. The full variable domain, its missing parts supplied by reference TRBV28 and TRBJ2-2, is DVKVTQSSRYLVKRTGEKVFLECVQDMDHENMFWYRQDPGLGLRLIYFSYDVKMKEKGDIPEGYSVSREKKERFSLILESASTNQTSMYLCASSLGGGTNTGELFFGEGSRLTVL.

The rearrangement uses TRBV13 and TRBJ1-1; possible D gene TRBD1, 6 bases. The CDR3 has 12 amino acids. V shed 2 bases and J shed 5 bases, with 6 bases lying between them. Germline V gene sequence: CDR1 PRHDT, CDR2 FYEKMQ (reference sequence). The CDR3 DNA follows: TGTGCCAGCAGCTTAAGGGGGACTGAAGCTTTCTTT. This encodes CASSLRGTEAFF.

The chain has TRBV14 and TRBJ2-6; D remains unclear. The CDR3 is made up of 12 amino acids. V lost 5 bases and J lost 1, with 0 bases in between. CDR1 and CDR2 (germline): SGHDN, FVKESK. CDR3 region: CASSSGANVLTF. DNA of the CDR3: TGTGCCAGCAGCTCTGGGGCCAACGTCCTGACTTTC. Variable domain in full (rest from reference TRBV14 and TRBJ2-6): EAGVTQFPSHSVIEKGQTVTLRCDPISGHDNLYWYRRVMGKEIKFLLHFVKESKQDESGMPNNRFLAERTGGTYSTLKVQPAELEDSGVYFCASSSGANVLTFGAGSRLTVL.

The CDR3 spells CASSPGQGSTDTQYF. Written as DNA, the CDR3 is TGTGCCAGCAGCCCCGGACAGGGGAGCACAGATACGCAGTATTTT. This chain links TRBV5-4 with TRBJ2-3, with TRBD1 matching 9 bases. V was pared by 4 bases and J by 0 bases, with 3 bases of the junction left unmatched. Germline V gene sequence: CDR1 SGHNT, CDR2 YYREEE (reference sequence). This CDR3 has 15 residues.

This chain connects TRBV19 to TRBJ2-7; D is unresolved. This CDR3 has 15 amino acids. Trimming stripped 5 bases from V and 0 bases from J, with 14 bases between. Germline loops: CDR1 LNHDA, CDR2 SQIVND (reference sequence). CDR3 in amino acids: CASSVRLVSSYEQYF. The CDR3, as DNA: TGTGCCAGTAGTGTCAGGCTGGTTAGCTCCTACGAGCAGTACTTC.